What follows is one T cell receptor beta chain and its context. Its antigen is currently not known. No quality values exist for individual bases; no much larger clone is one base distant. The germline V gene encodes CDR1 SGHTA and CDR2 FQGNSA. Taken from cysteine to phenylalanine, the CDR3 has 14 residues. The entry retains the CDR3 DNA only, 42 bases that are in frame from base 1. The germline V end is reduced by 6 bases and the J end by 0 bases; junction bases left unmatched: 5. The data belong to a study of T cells of healthy individuals (dated by TCRdb to about 2018). Receptors were amplified or captured by 5' RACE. TCRdb lists the instrument as Illumina MiSeq. Using fastp at Q25 and MiXCR, TCRdb reprocessed the public reads and kept productive beta chains. Records with the same CDR3 protein are collapsed into one entry carrying the most frequent genes and DNA. This sample gives approximately 52,000 distinct CDR3 sequences in total; over 12% of them show up just once. The ten biggest clones cover about 16% of the sample.

The origin of this receptor is a human donor in good health. The chain is assembled from TRBV7-2 and TRBJ2-7; 7 of the junction bases match TRBD2. Read as DNA, the sequence is TGTGCCAGCAGATCGGGAGGCAGCTCCTACGAGCAGTACTTC. Its amino acids are CASRSGGSSYEQYF.